This TCR beta chain was found in a study of T-cell memory formation after mild COVID-19. This clonotype has a handful of counts. The CDR3 loop spans 17 amino acids. Germline assignment: CDR1 KGHDR and CDR2 SFDVKD. V was trimmed by 2 bases and J by 8 bases, leaving 21 bases between them. Libraries for TCRalpha and TCRbeta carried sample barcodes and unique molecular identifiers via 5'RACE. One entry per CDR3 protein results from TCRdb running MiXCR on the 5' RACE reads. This sample carries about 350,000 distinct CDR3 sequences, roughly 13% of them seen once, and the ten largest clones take approximately 21%.

The sequencing sample was made of PBMCs or a T cell subset sorted from them (not recorded which). The chain has TRBV24-1 and TRBJ2-1; TRBD1 or TRBD2 may be the D gene (5 bases each). This TCR was recovered from a man aged 18 to 30 who had mild COVID-19 (a few samples of this study predate the infection). Cell type and time point are not known. As DNA, the CDR3 is TGTGCCACCAGTGATTCCGCCGTGGGGCCCTTCGGGGATGAGCAGTTCTTC. This gives the protein CATSDSAVGPFGDEQFF.